Shown below are 19 T cell receptor beta chains from a single sample sequenced in a study of T cell responses to AZD1222 COVID-19 vaccine. Sequencing was performed with immunoSEQ multiplex PCR; in TCRdb, only in-frame clones are kept and a portion is missing. The data hold some 94,000 clones, with approximately 89% observed a single time. The sample was peripheral blood, taken 28 days after the second AZD1222 dose. These receptors all stem from an adult who received the AZD1222 COVID-19 vaccine.

J is TRBJ2-3 and V is TRBV29-1; D is possibly TRBD1 (6 bases). V was cut by 3 bases and J by 2 bases, with 18 bases left in between. Germline CDR1 SQVTM, CDR2 ANQGSEA. The CDR3 contains 16 residues. CDR3 amino acids: CSVESVTRDTTDTQYF. The CDR3 DNA reads TGCAGCGTTGAGAGCGTCACCAGGGACACCACAGATACGCAGTATTTT.

The gene calls are TRBV7-9 and TRBJ2-3; 8 bases agree with TRBD2. In germline, CDR1 is SEHNR, CDR2 FQNEAQ (reference sequence). The J segment lost 4 bases and the V segment lost 0 bases, leaving 9 bases of the junction unmatched. The CDR3 has 17 residues. In DNA, the CDR3 is TGTGCCAGCAGCTTAGCGCCGCTAGCGGGTTTACCAGATACGCAGTATTTT. Encoded protein: CASSLAPLAGLPDTQYF.

The rearrangement joins TRBV2 to TRBJ2-3; D might be TRBD1 (6 bases). In germline, CDR1 is SNHLY, CDR2 FYNNEI. The CDR3 consists of 14 residues. V dropped 5 bases and J dropped 2 bases, with 11 bases sitting between them. The CDR3 bases are TGTGCCAGCAGTCCCGACAGGTTCACAGATACGCAGTATTTT. It translates to CASSPDRFTDTQYF.

The chain couples TRBV7-9 to TRBJ2-7; D ambiguous. This CDR3 is built from 14 residues. Germline V gives CDR1 SEHNR, CDR2 FQNEAQ (reference sequence). V lost 1 base and J 4 bases, leaving 11 bases between the germline ends. CDR3 region: CASSLDGVAYEQYV. The CDR3 nucleotides are TGTGCCAGCAGCTTAGATGGGGTGGCATACGAGCAGTACGTC.

The gene calls are TRBV29-1 and TRBJ2-7; the D gene is possibly TRBD1 (5 bases). The CDR3 runs 15 residues. Looked up from germline, CDR1 is SQVTM and CDR2 is ANQGSEA. V was cut by 0 bases and J by 6 bases, with 18 bases left in between. The CDR3 sequence: CSVEDSRQTLCEQYV. The CDR3 DNA reads as TGCAGCGTTGAAGACAGCCGACAGACCCTCTGCGAGCAGTACGTC.

This clone has a single count. The V and J genes are TRBV9 and TRBJ2-2; D is perhaps TRBD1 (6 bases). Germline V gene sequence: CDR1 SGDLS, CDR2 YYNGEE. Trimming removed 0 bases from V and 6 bases from J, with 15 bases in between. This CDR3 has 16 residues. CDR3 protein: CASSVESGWGPGELFF. CDR3 DNA: TGTGCCAGCAGCGTAGAATCAGGATGGGGGCCCGGGGAGCTGTTTTTT.

This chain connects TRBV7-9 to TRBJ2-5; TRBD2 might be the D (5 bases). The germline V gene has CDR1 SEHNR and CDR2 FQNEAQ (reference sequence). V was pared by 3 bases and J by 5 bases, with 13 bases between. The CDR3 is 14 amino acids. In nucleotides, the CDR3 is TGTGCCAGCAGCTTTGCGAGGGAGCAGGAGACCCAGTACTTC. Translated, it gives CASSFAREQETQYF.

The chain links TRBV24-1 to TRBJ2-5; D possibly corresponds to TRBD1 (6 bases). V lost 10 bases and J lost 3, with 14 bases in between. The CDR3 length is 13 residues. CDR1 KGHDR and CDR2 SFDVKD come from the germline V gene. The CDR3: CATQGFYEETQYF. CDR3 coding DNA: TGTGCCACACAGGGTTTTTATGAAGAGACCCAGTACTTC.

V gene TRBV6-2 or TRBV6-3 combines with J gene TRBJ2-7; TRBD2 agrees at 10 bases. The CDR3 is 13 amino acids. The germline V gene has CDR1 MNHEY and CDR2 SVGEGT. Losses at the gene ends were 5 bases for V and 6 bases for J; bases not matched to a gene: 4. The chain's CDR3 is CASSVAGGAEQYF. The CDR3, as DNA: TGTGCCAGCAGTGTAGCGGGGGGCGCCGAGCAGTACTTC.

The chain has TRBV5-1 and TRBJ2-7; possibly TRBD1 or TRBD2 for D (6 bases each). Germline values: CDR1 SGHRS, CDR2 YFSETQ. Trimming removed 2 bases at V and 3 bases at J, with 12 bases between. CDR3 size: 14 residues. This CDR3 reads CASSFPEGGYEQYF. DNA of the CDR3: TGCGCCAGCAGCTTTCCCGAGGGGGGCTACGAGCAGTACTTC.

The rearrangement uses TRBV7-2 and TRBJ2-5, with D maybe TRBD2 (6 bases). The length of the CDR3 is 15 residues. V was cut by 7 bases and J by 2 bases, with 17 bases left in between. The germline V gene has CDR1 SGHTA and CDR2 FQGNSA. The CDR3, as DNA: TGTGCCAGCACCTCCTATCTGGGGGGTCAAGAGACCCAGTACTTC. Protein product: CASTSYLGGQETQYF. Complete variable domain (other parts from reference TRBV7-2 and TRBJ2-5): GAGVSQSPSNKVTEKGKDVELRCDPISGHTALYWYRQSLGQGLEFLIYFQGNSAPDKSGLPSDRFSAERTGGSVSTLTIQRTQQEDSAVYLCASTSYLGGQETQYFGPGTRLLVL.

The rearrangement links TRBV19 to TRBJ1-4; D possibly corresponds to TRBD1 (5 bases). With 4 bases removed from V and 11 bases from J, the gap between germline ends came to 14 bases. Germline V gives CDR1 LNHDA, CDR2 SQIVND (reference sequence). The CDR3 consists of 13 residues. The CDR3 DNA follows: TGTGCCAGTAGTACAGGGAAGAGTGAGAAACTGTTTTTT. Protein product: CASSTGKSEKLFF.

Only one count was recorded for this clone. The V and J genes are TRBV27 and TRBJ2-6; no clear D gene. The length of the CDR3 is 13 residues. Per the germline V gene, CDR1 is MNHEY and CDR2 is SMNVEV (reference sequence). The V gene lost 7 bases and the J gene lost 0 bases, with 4 bases spanning the gap. The CDR3 loop reads CASKSSGANVLTF. CDR3 sequence (DNA): TGTGCCAGCAAGAGCTCTGGGGCCAACGTCCTGACTTTC.

This chain joins TRBV6-5 and TRBJ2-7, with 9 bases fitting TRBD1. Germline V gives CDR1 MNHEY, CDR2 SVGAGI. With 6 bases clipped from V and 0 bases from J, the junction kept 6 bases outside the gene matches. The CDR3 is made up of 15 amino acids. CDR3 region: CASSVWTGDSYEQYV. As DNA, the CDR3 is TGTGCCAGCAGCGTTTGGACAGGGGACTCCTACGAGCAGTACGTC.

CDR3 in amino acids: CASSFGPRSGAGANVLTF. CDR3 in DNA: TGTGCCAGCAGTTTCGGTCCTCGCTCAGGGGCCGGGGCCAACGTCCTGACTTTC. The V and J genes are TRBV27 and TRBJ2-6, with D perhaps matching TRBD1 (6 bases). The V end lost 3 bases, the J end lost 4 bases, and 19 bases lay between the germline ends. The CDR3 length is 18 residues. Germline CDR1 and CDR2: MNHEY and SMNVEV (reference sequence).

This chain joins TRBV29-1 and TRBJ2-7; possible D gene TRBD1, 5 bases. The CDR3 has 12 residues. The germline CDR1 and CDR2 sequences are SQVTM and ANQGSEA. Trimming stripped 3 bases from V and 2 bases from J, with 8 bases between. The CDR3 region has the DNA TGCAGCGTTGAGGTGACAGCCTACGAGCAGTACTTC. Translated: CSVEVTAYEQYF.

This chain uses TRBV4-2 with TRBJ1-6; D is perhaps TRBD1 (5 bases). Germline-derived CDR1 and CDR2 are LGHNA and YNFKEQ. V shed 5 bases and J shed 5 bases, with 13 bases lying between them. The CDR3 contains 15 residues. The CDR3 region is CASSGVTDDNSPLHF. In nucleotides, the CDR3 is TGTGCCAGCAGCGGCGTGACAGACGATAATTCACCCCTCCACTTT.

The V gene is TRBV21-1, the J gene TRBJ1-4; whether TRBD1, the table's D call, matches the DNA was not checked. TRBV21-1 represents a pseudogene. This CDR3 spans 16 amino acids. This CDR3 reads CASSKADRASNEKLFF. The CDR3 coding sequence is TGTGCCAGCAGCAAAGCGGACAGGGCGAGTAATGAAAAACTGTTTTTT.

The rearrangement uses TRBV27 and TRBJ2-7; 7 nucleotides align to TRBD1. Germline CDR1 MNHEY, CDR2 SMNVEV (reference sequence). V was pared by 4 bases and J by 6 bases, with 6 bases of the junction left unmatched. The CDR3 length is 13 residues. CDR3 loop: CASSWRQGGEQYV. The DNA for the CDR3 is TGTGCCAGCAGTTGGAGACAGGGCGGCGAGCAGTACGTC.